These 30 T cell receptor beta chains were sequenced from one sample in a study of shared clonotypes between healthy human individuals (dated by TCRdb to 2018 to 2020). Library prep was done by the immunoSEQ multiplex PCR assay. The table was pulled from immuneACCESS by TCRdb, which kept in-frame rearrangements only. Such tables lose some clones; where checked, under half of the loss comes from unresolved V genes, and the rest has no known cause. Counted in this sample were some 2.4 million clones; 80% to 95% of them appeared once. 0.36% of the sample belongs to the ten largest clones. Input material: naive CD4+ T cells from PBMCs. The cell subset or site label on this specimen signifies: CD45RA+ positively selected. The source is a man between 18 and 29 years old in good health. Some clones in this sample may be carry-over from other donors' samples.

This clone came up once. The chain carries TRBV5-6 and TRBJ2-3; D possibly corresponds to TRBD1 (6 bases). CDR3 length equals 13 residues. In germline, CDR1 is SGHDT, CDR2 YYEEEE. Trimming removed 0 bases from V and 9 bases from J, with 11 bases in between. In DNA form, the CDR3 reads TGTGCCAGCAGCTTGGGTCCAAGGGGGACGCAGTATTTT. Encoded protein: CASSLGPRGTQYF.

The J gene is TRBJ2-5, the V gene TRBV11-1, with D possibly being TRBD1 or TRBD2 (5 bases each). The tail of the sequence fits TRBJ2-7 better, so the J call may be wrong. Germline assignment: CDR1 SGHAT and CDR2 FQDESV (reference sequence). The CDR3 contains 13 residues. The CDR3 coding sequence is TGTGCCAGCAGCCGGGACGGTCCCTACGAGCAGTACTTC. It encodes CASSRDGPYEQYF.

The chain couples TRBV28 to TRBJ2-2; 10 bases map to TRBD1. The germline V gene has CDR1 MDHEN and CDR2 SYDVKM. The trim removed 4 bases at V and 3 bases at J, leaving 8 bases unmatched. The CDR3 covers 17 residues. The CDR3 region is CASSSRDRGQYTGELFF. CDR3 in DNA: TGTGCCAGCAGTTCCCGAGACAGGGGGCAATACACCGGGGAGCTGTTTTTT.

V usage is TRBV5-1 and J usage is TRBJ2-1; 7 positions match TRBD2. The CDR3 covers 14 residues. Germline V gene lookup returns CDR1 SGHRS and CDR2 YFSETQ. Germline trimming cut 2 bases from V and 10 bases from J; bases unmatched to any gene: 9. The CDR3 sequence is CASSLGREMGEQFF. As DNA, the CDR3 is TGCGCCAGCAGCTTAGGGCGGGAGATGGGCGAGCAGTTCTTC.

This chain connects TRBV6-5 to TRBJ1-3; D is undetermined. The CDR3 has 15 amino acids. Trimming shortened V by 0 bases and J by 6 bases, and 12 bases separated the two germline ends. CDR1 is MNHEY and CDR2 is SVGAGI in the germline V gene. The CDR3 region is CASSYSTGVVNTIYF. The CDR3 DNA reads TGTGCCAGCAGTTACTCGACCGGGGTAGTAAACACCATATATTTT.

This clone was counted between two and nine times. The chain has TRBV28 and TRBJ2-7; no definite D call. Germline CDR1 reads MDHEN; CDR2 reads SYDVKM. The CDR3 covers 12 residues. Trimming cost V 1 base and J 9 bases, with 10 bases left between them. Written as DNA, the CDR3 is TGTGCCAGCAGTTTATTGTGGGCCGGGCAGTACTTC. It is translated as CASSLLWAGQYF.

In this sample, this clone turned up once. The rearrangement joins TRBV19 to TRBJ1-4; no definite D call. V lost 3 bases, J lost 7 bases, and 9 bases lay in between. This CDR3 has 13 residues. CDR1 is LNHDA and CDR2 is SQIVND in the germline V gene (reference sequence). The CDR3: CASSIPGVEKLFF. The CDR3 region has the DNA TGTGCCAGTAGTATCCCCGGGGTTGAAAAACTGTTTTTT.

V usage is TRBV5-6 and J usage is TRBJ1-2; 10 nucleotides agree with TRBD1. Germline loops: CDR1 SGHDT, CDR2 YYEEEE. The CDR3 is 16 residues long. The junction had 12 bases not matched to a gene; V was cut back by 2 bases and J by 8 bases. For the CDR3, the DNA is TGTGCCAGCAGCTTTCGCCCAGGGACAGGGGAAACCGGCTACACCTTC. Protein: CASSFRPGTGETGYTF. The variable domain in full, completed from reference TRBV5-6 and TRBJ1-2, reads DAGVTQSPTHLIKTRGQQVTLRCSPKSGHDTVSWYQQALGQGPQFIFQYYEEEERQRGNFPDRFSGHQFPNYSSELNVNALLLGDSALYLCASSFRPGTGETGYTFGSGTRLTVV.

The rearrangement links TRBV5-4 to TRBJ2-5, with TRBD2 matching over 12 bases. Germline lookup yields CDR1 SGHNT and CDR2 YYREEE (reference sequence). The CDR3 sequence is 15 residues long. Trimming took 4 bases from V and 3 from J; bases not matched to a gene: 4. The CDR3 sequence: CASSVTSGRKETQYF. In DNA form, the CDR3 reads TGTGCCAGCAGCGTAACTAGCGGGAGGAAAGAGACCCAGTACTTC.

This chain connects TRBV6-1 to TRBJ1-3, with D possibly TRBD1 on 5 matching bases. This CDR3 has 17 residues. Trimming took off 0 bases at V and 2 bases at J, with 14 bases between the two ends. Germline CDR1 reads MNHNS; CDR2 reads SASEGT. In DNA form, the CDR3 reads TGTGCCAGCAGTGAAGCCCTCGACAGACCTCCTGGAAACACCATATATTTT. Its protein product is CASSEALDRPPGNTIYF.

The V gene is TRBV5-6, the J gene TRBJ2-6; D unresolved. This CDR3 has 14 amino acids. Germline V lookup: CDR1 SGHDT, CDR2 YYEEEE. Deletions cut 2 bases from V and 2 bases from J, with 5 bases between. CDR3 loop: CASSLRPGANVLTF. The CDR3 DNA is TGTGCCAGCAGCTTACGGCCTGGGGCCAACGTCCTGACTTTC.

The rearrangement links TRBV5-6 to TRBJ2-1; the match to TRBD2 covers 9 bases. V shed 1 base and J 7 bases; nucleotides not matched to a gene: 9. The V gene's germline CDR1 is SGHDT and CDR2 YYEEEE. The CDR3 is made up of 16 amino acids. In DNA, the CDR3 is TGTGCCAGCAGCTTGACTAGCGGGTACTATCTAAATGAGCAGTTCTTC. Translated, it gives CASSLTSGYYLNEQFF.

The chain is built from TRBV28 and TRBJ1-3, with D hard to call. This CDR3 has 14 residues. Trimming pared 2 bases from V and 4 bases from J, leaving 9 bases between. Germline values: CDR1 MDHEN, CDR2 SYDVKM. CDR3 in DNA: TGTGCCAGCAGTTTAGGGCCGCTGGGAAACACCATATATTTT. Translating it yields CASSLGPLGNTIYF.

The V call is TRBV4-1, the J call TRBJ1-4, with TRBD1 identical over 9 bases. The trim removed 4 bases at V and 7 bases at J, leaving 4 bases unmatched. From germline, CDR1 is MGHRA and CDR2 YSYEKL. The CDR3 length is 14 residues. CDR3 sequence (DNA): TGCGCCAGCAGCCTGGGACAGGGAGGTGAAAAACTGTTTTTT. Translating gives CASSLGQGGEKLFF.

V gene TRBV5-6 combines with J gene TRBJ1-2; no clear D gene. Trimming cost V 2 bases and J 4 bases, with 12 bases left between them. This CDR3 has 14 residues. CDR1 is SGHDT, CDR2 YYEEEE, per germline. The CDR3 DNA sequence: TGTGCCAGCAGCTTCCGGGTCCCCTCCTATGGCTACACCTTC. Amino acids: CASSFRVPSYGYTF.

This sequence joins TRBV28 and TRBJ2-7, with D possibly being TRBD1 (5 bases). Trimming stripped 8 bases from V and 3 bases from J, with 17 bases between. CDR3 length: 14 residues. Looked up from germline, CDR1 is MDHEN and CDR2 is SYDVKM. CDR3 in amino acids: CASALSGRNYEQYF. The CDR3 DNA sequence: TGTGCCAGCGCGCTCTCAGGGCGAAACTACGAGCAGTACTTC.

This chain connects TRBV11-1 to TRBJ1-2; TRBD1 matches at 8 bases. CDR1 and CDR2 (germline): SGHAT, FQDESV (reference sequence). V lost 4 bases and J lost 8; bases outside the gene matches: 3. The CDR3 sequence is 12 residues long. For the CDR3, the DNA is TGTGCCAGCAGCTCGACAGGGGTGGGCTACACCTTC. This sequence encodes CASSSTGVGYTF.

This clone has only one observation. The chain has TRBV6-5 and TRBJ2-1; 10 nucleotides match TRBD1. The V gene end was trimmed by 6 bases and the J gene end by 2 bases; junction bases not matched to a gene: 4. The CDR3 has 15 amino acids. Germline CDR1 and CDR2: MNHEY and SVGAGI. CDR3 amino acids: CASRAGQGAYNEQFF. The DNA for the CDR3 is TGTGCCAGCAGGGCAGGACAGGGGGCCTACAATGAGCAGTTCTTC.

J is TRBJ2-7 and V is TRBV15, with D unresolved. The CDR3 has 13 residues. Trimming took 3 bases from V and 3 from J, leaving 9 bases between them. Germline values: CDR1 LNHNV, CDR2 YYDKDF (reference sequence). CDR3 residues: CATSRGKDYEQYF. CDR3 DNA sequence: TGTGCCACCAGCAGGGGGAAGGACTACGAGCAGTACTTC.

The chain uses TRBV7-8 and TRBJ1-1, with TRBD1 matching over 7 bases. Per germline, CDR1 SGHVS and CDR2 FQNEAQ. After removal of 4 bases from V and 1 base from J, the junction contained 3 bases not matched to a gene. The CDR3 has 14 residues. This chain's CDR3 is CASSWQGGNTEAFF. The CDR3 DNA is TGTGCCAGCAGCTGGCAGGGGGGGAACACTGAAGCTTTCTTT.

This rearrangement joins TRBV7-3 to TRBJ2-3, with TRBD2 identical over 7 bases. The CDR3 spans 15 residues. Germline CDR1 and CDR2: SGHTA and FQGTGA. With V trimmed by 1 base and J by 4 bases, 5 bases remained unmatched. CDR3 sequence reads: CASSLSLAGPDTQYF. The CDR3 nucleotides read TGTGCCAGCAGCTTAAGTTTAGCGGGCCCAGATACGCAGTATTTT.

The gene calls are TRBV2 and TRBJ1-1; D unresolved. Trimming took off 5 bases at V and 0 bases at J, with 4 bases between the two ends. Germline V gene sequence: CDR1 SNHLY, CDR2 FYNNEI. The CDR3 spans 12 residues. CDR3 sequence: CASSSMNTEAFF. The CDR3 DNA is TGTGCCAGCAGTTCGATGAACACTGAAGCTTTCTTT.

V and J are TRBV4-3 and TRBJ2-7; tentatively, D is TRBD1 (5 bases). CDR1 LGHNA and CDR2 YSLEER come from the germline V gene. The CDR3 is made up of 13 amino acids. Between the trimmed V and J ends, which lost 0 bases and 4 bases, there was a span of 7 bases. For the CDR3, the DNA is TGCGCCAGCAGCCAAGACAGGGTTTACGAGCAGTACTTC. Its translation is CASSQDRVYEQYF.

The J gene is TRBJ2-2, the V gene TRBV5-4, with no clear D. V was trimmed by 2 bases and J by 6 bases, leaving 8 bases between them. The germline gives CDR1 SGHNT, CDR2 YYREEE (reference sequence). The CDR3 is made up of 13 amino acids. CDR3 sequence (DNA): TGTGCCAGCAGCTTAAGGCTCCCCGGGGAGCTGTTTTTT. Protein sequence: CASSLRLPGELFF.

In its sample, this clone was seen once. CDR3 bases: TGTGCCAGCAGCTCGAATCCCAGCTCCTACAATGAGCAGTTCTTC. It translates to CASSSNPSSYNEQFF. V and J are TRBV7-9 and TRBJ2-1, with D uncertain. Trimming removed 4 bases from V and 0 bases from J, with 10 bases in between. Germline values: CDR1 SEHNR, CDR2 FQNEAQ (reference sequence). The CDR3 covers 15 residues.

As concerns this clone: Distinct nucleotide sequences in the sample also encode this CDR3. CDR3 in amino acids: CASSFQGPGYTF. DNA of the CDR3: TGTGCCAGCAGCTTCCAGGGGCCGGGCTACACCTTC. This chain uses TRBV5-5 with TRBJ1-2, with D perhaps TRBD1 (6 bases). Trimming took off 2 bases at V and 8 bases at J, with 10 bases between the two ends. Per germline, CDR1 SGHKS and CDR2 YYEKEE (reference sequence). The CDR3 covers 12 residues.

The chain employs TRBV4-1 and TRBJ2-7; no reliable D call. The CDR3 loop spans 16 amino acids. Between the trimmed V and J ends, which lost 1 base and 2 bases, there was a span of 15 bases. Germline lookup yields CDR1 MGHRA and CDR2 YSYEKL. CDR3 bases: TGCGCCAGCAGCCAAGGGGTGAAGGGTTTGCCCTACGAGCAGTACTTC. Amino acids: CASSQGVKGLPYEQYF.

V usage is TRBV28 and J usage is TRBJ2-7; 11 nucleotides agree with TRBD1. The CDR3 runs 15 residues. The V gene's germline CDR1 is MDHEN and CDR2 SYDVKM. The V gene end was trimmed by 4 bases and the J gene end by 3 bases; junction bases not matched to a gene: 5. Written as DNA, the CDR3 is TGTGCCAGCAGTTCCCTTGGGACAGGGGGCTACGAGCAGTACTTC. Residues: CASSSLGTGGYEQYF.

A single count supports this clone. V usage is TRBV18 and J usage is TRBJ2-7, with 8 positions matching TRBD1. Germline CDR1 is KGHSH and CDR2 is LQKENI. CDR3 size: 15 residues. Losses at the gene ends were 0 bases for V and 3 bases for J; bases not matched to a gene: 4. The CDR3 DNA sequence: TGTGCCAGCTCACCACCTCGACAGGGGAGCTACGAGCAGTACTTC. Encoded protein: CASSPPRQGSYEQYF.

CDR3 DNA: TGTGCCAGCAGCTTGGCCCGACTAGGAGATACGCAGTATTTT. Translation gives CASSLARLGDTQYF. V gene TRBV7-8 combines with J gene TRBJ2-3, with TRBD2 as a possible D gene (6 bases). Germline CDR1 is SGHVS and CDR2 is FQNEAQ. The CDR3 sequence is 14 residues long. Trimming left V 3 bases short and J 5 bases short, with 12 bases between.